A single sample gave rise to the 8 T cell receptor beta chains below, sequenced in a study of OX40 agonist ivuxolimab in advanced cancers. TCRdb keeps only in-frame clones here, not all; method: immunoSEQ multiplex PCR. The sample carries approximately 68,000 clones, 88% recorded once. The material sequenced was CD4+ or CD8+ T cells sorted from blood, taken in a trial of the OX40 agonist ivuxolimab. The receptors were gathered from an adult with an advanced solid tumor such as melanoma, head and neck, liver or kidney cancer.

This chain connects TRBV5-1 to TRBJ1-1, with 7 nucleotides matching TRBD1. Germline V gene sequence: CDR1 SGHRS, CDR2 YFSETQ. CDR3 size: 14 residues. Losses at the gene ends were 1 base for V and 4 bases for J; bases not matched to a gene: 4. The CDR3 DNA reads as TGCGCCAGCAGCTTGAGGACAGGAGGCACTGAAGCTTTCTTT. Encoded protein: CASSLRTGGTEAFF.

The J gene is TRBJ2-1, the V gene TRBV6-1; 9 bases map to TRBD2. J lost 0 bases, V lost 4 bases, and 7 bases had no gene match. Germline CDR1 is MNHNS and CDR2 is SASEGT. This CDR3 has 17 amino acids. The CDR3 nucleotides read TGTGCCAGCAGTGCTCTAGCGGGATCGAGCTCCTACAATGAGCAGTTCTTC. As protein: CASSALAGSSSYNEQFF.

V and J are TRBV19 and TRBJ1-4; weak D call: TRBD1 (5 bases). The CDR3 loop spans 13 amino acids. V dropped 6 bases and J dropped 5 bases, with 10 bases sitting between them. The germline CDR1 and CDR2 sequences are LNHDA and SQIVND (reference sequence). The DNA of the CDR3 is TGTGCCAGTAGACCCGACAGAAATGAAAAACTGTTTTTT. Its translation is CASRPDRNEKLFF.

The chain recombines TRBV28 with TRBJ1-3; D is ambiguous. Germline CDR1 MDHEN, CDR2 SYDVKM. This CDR3 is built from 10 residues. Trimming left V 6 bases short and J 4 bases short, with 1 base between. The CDR3: CASSGNTIYF. In DNA form, the CDR3 reads TGTGCCAGCAGCGGAAACACCATATATTTT.

J is TRBJ2-7 and V is TRBV7-9; tentatively, D is TRBD2 (6 bases). Germline assignment: CDR1 SEHNR and CDR2 FQNEAQ (reference sequence). This CDR3 has 13 amino acids. The V gene lost 0 bases and the J gene lost 7 bases, with 10 bases spanning the gap. CDR3 nucleotides: TGTGCCAGCAGCTTAGCGCGTAGCGGTGAGCAGTACTTC. It translates to CASSLARSGEQYF.

This clone was counted a single time. Here the CDR3 DNA reads TGTGCCAGCAGCTTAGGGCGGGACAGTTTGAACACTGAAGCTTTCTTT. Translated, it gives CASSLGRDSLNTEAFF. The genes are TRBV11-2 and TRBJ1-1; 7 bases fit TRBD1. Unmatched junction bases numbered 5, after V lost 1 base and J lost 0 bases. The CDR3 contains 16 residues. Germline CDR1 is SGHAT and CDR2 is FQNNGV.

This chain connects TRBV9 to TRBJ2-5, with D maybe TRBD2 (6 bases). The DNA matches TRBJ2-7 better at its end, which makes the J call doubtful. Germline assignment: CDR1 SGDLS and CDR2 YYNGEE. The CDR3 has 14 residues. The CDR3 loop reads CASSAGLQGGEQYF. CDR3 DNA sequence: TGTGCCAGCAGCGCGGGCCTGCAGGGAGGCGAGCAGTACTTC.

The sample holds one count of this clone. The rearrangement links TRBV6-1 to TRBJ1-2, with D tentatively TRBD1 (6 bases). With 3 bases removed from V and 7 bases from J, the gap between germline ends came to 9 bases. Per germline, CDR1 MNHNS and CDR2 SASEGT. The CDR3 is 12 residues long. The CDR3 reads CASSDNRVGYTF. The CDR3 coding sequence is TGTGCCAGCAGTGACAACAGGGTTGGCTACACCTTC.